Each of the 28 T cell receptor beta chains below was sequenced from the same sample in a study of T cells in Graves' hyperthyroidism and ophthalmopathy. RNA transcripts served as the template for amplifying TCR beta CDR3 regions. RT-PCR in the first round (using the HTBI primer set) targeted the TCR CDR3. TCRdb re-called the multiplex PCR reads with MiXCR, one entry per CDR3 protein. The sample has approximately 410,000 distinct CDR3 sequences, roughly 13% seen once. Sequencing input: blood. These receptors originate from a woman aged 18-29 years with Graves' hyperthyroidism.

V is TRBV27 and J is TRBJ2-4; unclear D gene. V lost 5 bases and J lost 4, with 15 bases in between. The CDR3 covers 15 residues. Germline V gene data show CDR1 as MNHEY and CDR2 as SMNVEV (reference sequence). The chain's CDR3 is CASSPLDLVKNIQYF. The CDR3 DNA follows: TGTGCCAGCAGTCCCCTTGACCTGGTAAAAAACATTCAGTACTTC.

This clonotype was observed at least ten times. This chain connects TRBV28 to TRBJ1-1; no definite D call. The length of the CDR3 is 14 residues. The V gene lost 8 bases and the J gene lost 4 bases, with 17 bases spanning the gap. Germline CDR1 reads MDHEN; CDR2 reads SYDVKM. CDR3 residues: CASLMGITGTEAFF. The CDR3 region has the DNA TGTGCCAGCTTAATGGGGATCACCGGCACTGAAGCTTTCTTT.

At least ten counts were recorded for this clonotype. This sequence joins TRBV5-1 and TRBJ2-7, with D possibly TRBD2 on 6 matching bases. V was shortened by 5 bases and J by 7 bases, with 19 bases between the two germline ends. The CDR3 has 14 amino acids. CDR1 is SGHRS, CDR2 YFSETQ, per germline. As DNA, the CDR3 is TGCGCCAGCAGTCCGGGACTCGACTTTTTGGAGCAGTACTTC. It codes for CASSPGLDFLEQYF.

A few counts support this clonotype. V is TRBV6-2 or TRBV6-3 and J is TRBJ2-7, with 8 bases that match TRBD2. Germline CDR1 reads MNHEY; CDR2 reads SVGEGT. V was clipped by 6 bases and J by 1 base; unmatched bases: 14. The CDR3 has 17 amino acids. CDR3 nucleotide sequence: TGTGCCAGCAGGCCTCTCAAATCTAGCGGGCGTTCCTACGAGCAGTACTTC. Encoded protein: CASRPLKSSGRSYEQYF.

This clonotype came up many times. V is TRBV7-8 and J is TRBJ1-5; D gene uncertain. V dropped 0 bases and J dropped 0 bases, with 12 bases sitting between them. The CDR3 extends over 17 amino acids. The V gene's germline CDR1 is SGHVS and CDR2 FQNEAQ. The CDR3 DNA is TGTGCCAGCAGCTTAGCTCACGAGACTTATAGCAATCAGCCCCAGCATTTT. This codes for CASSLAHETYSNQPQHF.

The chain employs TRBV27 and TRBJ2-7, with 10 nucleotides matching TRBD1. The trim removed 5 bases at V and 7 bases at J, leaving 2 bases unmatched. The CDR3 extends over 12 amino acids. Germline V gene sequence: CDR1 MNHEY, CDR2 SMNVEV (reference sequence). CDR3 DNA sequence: TGTGCCAGCAGTGACAGGGGGCGTGAGCAGTACTTC. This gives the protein CASSDRGREQYF.

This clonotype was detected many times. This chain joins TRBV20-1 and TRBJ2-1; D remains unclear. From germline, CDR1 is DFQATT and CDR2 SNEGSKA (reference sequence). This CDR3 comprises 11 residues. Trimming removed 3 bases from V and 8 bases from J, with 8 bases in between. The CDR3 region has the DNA TGCAGTGCTAGTATTGTCCATGAGCAGTTCTTC. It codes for CSASIVHEQFF.

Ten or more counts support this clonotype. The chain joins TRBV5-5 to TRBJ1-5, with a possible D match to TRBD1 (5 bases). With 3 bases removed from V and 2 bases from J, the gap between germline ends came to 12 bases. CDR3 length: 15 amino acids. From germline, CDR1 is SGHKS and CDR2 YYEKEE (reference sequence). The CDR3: CASSWPGGGNQPQHF. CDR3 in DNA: TGTGCCAGCAGCTGGCCGGGGGGTGGCAATCAGCCCCAGCATTTT.

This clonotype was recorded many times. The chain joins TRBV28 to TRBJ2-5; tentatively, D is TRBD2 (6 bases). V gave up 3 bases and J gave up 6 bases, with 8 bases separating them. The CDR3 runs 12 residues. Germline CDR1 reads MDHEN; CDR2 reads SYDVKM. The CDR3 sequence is CASSFSGQTQYF. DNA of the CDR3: TGTGCCAGCAGTTTTAGCGGCCAGACCCAGTACTTC.

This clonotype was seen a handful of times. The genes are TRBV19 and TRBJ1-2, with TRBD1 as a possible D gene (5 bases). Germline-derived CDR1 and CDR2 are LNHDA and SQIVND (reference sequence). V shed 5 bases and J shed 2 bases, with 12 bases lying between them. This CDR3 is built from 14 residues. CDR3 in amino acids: CASSRWDGNYGYTF. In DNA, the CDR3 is TGTGCCAGTAGTCGTTGGGACGGGAACTATGGCTACACCTTC. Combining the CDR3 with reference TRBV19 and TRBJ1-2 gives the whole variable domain DGGITQSPKYLFRKEGQNVTLSCEQNLNHDAMYWYRQDPGQGLRLIYYSQIVNDFQKGDIAEGYSVSREKKESFPLTVTSAQKNPTAFYLCASSRWDGNYGYTFGSGTRLTVV.

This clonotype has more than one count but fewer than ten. The CDR3, as DNA: TGTGGTGTGTCGGTGTTGGTGAATTCACCCCTCCACTTT. This gives the protein CGVSVLVNSPLHF. The V and J genes are TRBV30 and TRBJ1-6; D is unresolved. This CDR3 has 13 amino acids. Germline V gives CDR1 GTSNPN, CDR2 SVGIG (reference sequence). Using reference TRBV30 and TRBJ1-6 for the parts outside the CDR3, the full variable domain is SQTIHQWPATLVQPVGSPLSLECTVEGTSNPNLYWYRQAAGRGLQLLFYSVGIGQISSEVPQNLSASRPQDRQFILSSKKLLLSDSGFYLCGVSVLVNSPLHFGNGTRLTVT.

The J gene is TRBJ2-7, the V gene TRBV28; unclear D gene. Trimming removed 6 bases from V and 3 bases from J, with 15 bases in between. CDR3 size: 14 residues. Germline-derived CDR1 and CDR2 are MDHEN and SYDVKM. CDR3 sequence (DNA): TGTGCCAGCAGGTATAACAGAGTTAACTACGAGCAGTACTTC. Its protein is CASRYNRVNYEQYF. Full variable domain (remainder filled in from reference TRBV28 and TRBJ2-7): DVKVTQSSRYLVKRTGEKVFLECVQDMDHENMFWYRQDPGLGLRLIYFSYDVKMKEKGDIPEGYSVSREKKERFSLILESASTNQTSMYLCASRYNRVNYEQYFGPGTRLTVT.

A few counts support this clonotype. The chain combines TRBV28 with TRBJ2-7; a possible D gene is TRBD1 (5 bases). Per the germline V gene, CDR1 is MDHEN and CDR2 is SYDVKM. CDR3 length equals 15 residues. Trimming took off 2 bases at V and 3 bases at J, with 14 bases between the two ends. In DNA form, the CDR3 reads TGTGCCAGCAGTTTACCTGGGGCCCTGAACTACGAGCAGTACTTC. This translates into CASSLPGALNYEQYF.

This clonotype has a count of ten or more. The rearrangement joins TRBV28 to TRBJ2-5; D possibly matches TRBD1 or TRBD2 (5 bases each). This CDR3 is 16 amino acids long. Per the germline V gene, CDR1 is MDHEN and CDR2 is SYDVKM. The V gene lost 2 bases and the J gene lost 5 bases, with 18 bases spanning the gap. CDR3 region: CASSLPVGPVGETQYF. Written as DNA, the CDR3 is TGTGCCAGCAGTTTACCCGTGGGACCGGTAGGGGAGACCCAGTACTTC.

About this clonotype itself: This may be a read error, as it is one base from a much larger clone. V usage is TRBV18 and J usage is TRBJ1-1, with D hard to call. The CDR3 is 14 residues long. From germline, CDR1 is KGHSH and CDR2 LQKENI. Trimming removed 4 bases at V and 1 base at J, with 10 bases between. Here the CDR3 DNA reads TGTGCCAGCTCACTACTCTCCGAGAACACTGAAGCTTTCTTT. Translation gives CASSLLSENTEAFF.

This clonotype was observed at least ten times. The CDR3 coding sequence is TGTGCCAGCAGCTTAGGTGGGGCGGCTCGGTATGGCTACACCTTC. Translated, it gives CASSLGGAARYGYTF. The genes are TRBV7-2 and TRBJ1-2; D might be TRBD1 (5 bases). CDR1 is SGHTA and CDR2 is FQGNSA in the germline V gene. The CDR3 is made up of 15 amino acids. Trimming removed 1 base at V and 5 bases at J, with 14 bases between. Variable domain in full (rest from reference TRBV7-2 and TRBJ1-2): GAGVSQSPSNKVTEKGKDVELRCDPISGHTALYWYRQSLGQGLEFLIYFQGNSAPDKSGLPSDRFSAERTGGSVSTLTIQRTQQEDSAVYLCASSLGGAARYGYTFGSGTRLTVV.

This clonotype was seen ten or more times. The CDR3 DNA sequence: TGTGCCAGCAGCCGGGACAGGGGGACGAACACCGGGGAGCTGTTTTTT. Its protein is CASSRDRGTNTGELFF. The J gene is TRBJ2-2, the V gene TRBV28, with 11 nucleotides matching TRBD1. From germline, CDR1 is MDHEN and CDR2 SYDVKM. V shed 6 bases, J shed 0 bases, and the junction held 3 bases outside the gene matches. The CDR3 has 16 residues. The whole variable domain, remainder taken from reference TRBV28 and TRBJ2-2, is DVKVTQSSRYLVKRTGEKVFLECVQDMDHENMFWYRQDPGLGLRLIYFSYDVKMKEKGDIPEGYSVSREKKERFSLILESASTNQTSMYLCASSRDRGTNTGELFFGEGSRLTVL.

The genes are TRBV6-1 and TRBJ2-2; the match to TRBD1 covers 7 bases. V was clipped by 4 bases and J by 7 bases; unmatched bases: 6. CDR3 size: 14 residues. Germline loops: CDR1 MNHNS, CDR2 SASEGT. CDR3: CASSGQGSGGELFF. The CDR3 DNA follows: TGTGCCAGCAGTGGACAGGGTTCGGGCGGGGAGCTGTTTTTT.

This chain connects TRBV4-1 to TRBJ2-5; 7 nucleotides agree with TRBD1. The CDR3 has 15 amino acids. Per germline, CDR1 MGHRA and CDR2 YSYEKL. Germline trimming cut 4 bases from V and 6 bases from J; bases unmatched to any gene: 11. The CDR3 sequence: CASSLQSTGTQTQYF. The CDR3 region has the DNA TGCGCCAGCAGCCTACAATCGACAGGGACGCAGACCCAGTACTTC.

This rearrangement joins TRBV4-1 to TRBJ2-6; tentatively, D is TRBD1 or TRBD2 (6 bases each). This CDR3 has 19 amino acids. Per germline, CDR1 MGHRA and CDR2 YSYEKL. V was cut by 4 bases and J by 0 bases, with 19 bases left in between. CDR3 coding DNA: TGCGCCAGCAGCCGGAATCCCAGGGGAGGTTCCTCTGGGGCCAACGTCCTGACTTTC. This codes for CASSRNPRGGSSGANVLTF.

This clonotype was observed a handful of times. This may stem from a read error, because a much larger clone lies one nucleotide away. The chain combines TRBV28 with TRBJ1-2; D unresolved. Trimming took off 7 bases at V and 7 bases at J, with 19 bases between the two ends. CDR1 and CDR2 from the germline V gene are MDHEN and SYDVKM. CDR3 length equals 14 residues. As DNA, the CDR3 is TGTGCCAGCACCCCCCAGAGCGGTCCCTTTGGCTACACCTTC. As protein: CASTPQSGPFGYTF.

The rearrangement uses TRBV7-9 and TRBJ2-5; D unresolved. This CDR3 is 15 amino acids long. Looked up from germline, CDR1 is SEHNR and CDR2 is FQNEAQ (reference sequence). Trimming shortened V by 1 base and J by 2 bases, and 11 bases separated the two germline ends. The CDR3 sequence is CASSLGLKAQETQYF. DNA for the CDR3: TGTGCCAGCAGCTTAGGTTTGAAAGCACAAGAGACCCAGTACTTC.

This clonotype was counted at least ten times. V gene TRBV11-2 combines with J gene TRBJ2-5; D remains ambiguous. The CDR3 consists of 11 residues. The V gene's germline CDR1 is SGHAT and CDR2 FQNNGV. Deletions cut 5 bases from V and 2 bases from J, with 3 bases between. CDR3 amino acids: CASSVQETQYF. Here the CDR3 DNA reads TGTGCCAGCAGCGTACAAGAGACCCAGTACTTC.

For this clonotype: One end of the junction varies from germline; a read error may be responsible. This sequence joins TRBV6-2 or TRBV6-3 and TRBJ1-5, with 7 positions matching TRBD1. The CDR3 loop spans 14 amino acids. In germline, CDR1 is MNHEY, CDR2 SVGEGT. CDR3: CTSRPGTVNQPQHF. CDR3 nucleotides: TGTACCAGCAGACCCGGGACAGTTAATCAGCCCCAGCATTTT.

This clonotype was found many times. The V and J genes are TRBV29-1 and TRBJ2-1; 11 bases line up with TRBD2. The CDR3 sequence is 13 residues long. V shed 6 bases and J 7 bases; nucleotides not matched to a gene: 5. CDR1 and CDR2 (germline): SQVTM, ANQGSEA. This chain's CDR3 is CSVTSGSGNEQFF. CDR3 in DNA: TGCAGCGTAACTAGCGGGAGTGGGAATGAGCAGTTCTTC.

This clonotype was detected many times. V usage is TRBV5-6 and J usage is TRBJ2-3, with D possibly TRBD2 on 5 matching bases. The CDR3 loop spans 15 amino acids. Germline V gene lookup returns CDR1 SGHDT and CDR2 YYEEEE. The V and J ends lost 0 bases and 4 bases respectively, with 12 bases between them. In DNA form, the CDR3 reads TGTGCCAGCAGCTTGGGCCGCGGGTTAGCAGATACGCAGTATTTT. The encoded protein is CASSLGRGLADTQYF.

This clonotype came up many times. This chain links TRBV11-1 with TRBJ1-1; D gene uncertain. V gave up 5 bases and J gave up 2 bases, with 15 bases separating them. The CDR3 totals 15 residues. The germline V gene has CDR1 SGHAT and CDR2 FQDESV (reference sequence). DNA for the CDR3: TGTGCCAGCAGCCGGGGTCCGGGTCGCAACACTGAAGCTTTCTTT. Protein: CASSRGPGRNTEAFF.

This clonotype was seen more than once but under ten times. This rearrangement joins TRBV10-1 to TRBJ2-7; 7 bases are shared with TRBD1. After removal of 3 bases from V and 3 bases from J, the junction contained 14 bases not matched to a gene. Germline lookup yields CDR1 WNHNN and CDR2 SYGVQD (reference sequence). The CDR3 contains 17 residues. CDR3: CASSEVSGRGSLYEQYF. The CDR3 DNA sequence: TGCGCCAGCAGTGAAGTATCGGGCAGGGGGAGTCTCTACGAGCAGTACTTC.